What follows are 25 T cell receptor beta chains derived from one specimen sequenced in a study of T cells in Graves' hyperthyroidism and ophthalmopathy. Amplification targeted TCR beta CDR3 regions from RNA transcripts. First-round RT-PCR of the TCR CDR3 relied on the HTBI primer set. In TCRdb, the multiplex PCR reads were re-called with MiXCR into one record per CDR3 protein. The sample carries roughly 570,000 distinct CDR3 sequences, more than 15% recorded once. The sequencing input was blood. The receptors here all came from a woman aged 25-40 years with Graves' hyperthyroidism.

This clonotype was picked up a small number of times. This sequence joins TRBV14 and TRBJ2-7; 11 nucleotides match TRBD1. Germline V gene sequence: CDR1 SGHDN, CDR2 FVKESK. V dropped 1 base and J dropped 3; count of bases not matched to a gene: 2. The CDR3 spans 15 residues. Written as DNA, the CDR3 is TGTGCCAGCAGCCAAGGGACAGGGGGCCGCTACGAGCAGTACTTC. Residues: CASSQGTGGRYEQYF.

This chain joins TRBV12-3 or TRBV12-4 and TRBJ2-6, with D unresolved. The CDR3 spans 13 residues. Trimming removed 11 bases from V and 3 bases from J, with 11 bases in between. The CDR3 here is CAAHEVGANVLTF. The CDR3 bases are TGTGCCGCCCACGAGGTTGGGGCCAACGTCCTGACTTTC.

This chain connects TRBV20-1 to TRBJ2-3, with TRBD2 matching 10 bases. The length of the CDR3 is 18 residues. CDR1 DFQATT and CDR2 SNEGSKA come from the germline V gene (reference sequence). V shed 3 bases and J 1 base; nucleotides not matched to a gene: 13. The CDR3 here is CSARLSAKREGRTDTQYF. The CDR3 coding sequence is TGCAGTGCTAGGTTGAGTGCTAAGCGGGAGGGTCGCACAGATACGCAGTATTTT.

The chain carries TRBV19 and TRBJ2-1; 8 bases match TRBD2. This CDR3 has 13 amino acids. Germline V CDR1 and CDR2: LNHDA, SQIVND (reference sequence). The V segment lost 6 bases and the J segment 7 bases; nucleotides outside the gene matches: 5. CDR3 residues: CASRGLGHNEQFF. CDR3 sequence (DNA): TGTGCCAGTAGGGGACTAGGCCATAATGAGCAGTTCTTC.

This clonotype was seen many times. V is TRBV5-1 and J is TRBJ2-2, with TRBD1 matching 7 bases. The CDR3 is made up of 14 amino acids. V gave up 10 bases and J gave up 0 bases; unmatched junction bases: 6. Germline V lookup: CDR1 SGHRS, CDR2 YFSETQ. The chain's CDR3 is CAWDDRANTGELFF. The CDR3 DNA sequence: TGCGCCTGGGACGACAGGGCGAACACCGGGGAGCTGTTTTTT.

Only a few counts were recorded for this clonotype. V usage is TRBV14 and J usage is TRBJ1-1; 8 bases agree with TRBD1. Germline-derived CDR1 and CDR2 are SGHDN and FVKESK. Trimming cost V 0 bases and J 6 bases; bases outside gene matches: 15. The CDR3 is made up of 18 amino acids. The CDR3 loop is CASSQERGFQGAFAEAFF. The CDR3, as DNA: TGTGCCAGCAGCCAAGAAAGGGGGTTCCAGGGGGCATTCGCTGAAGCTTTCTTT.

This clonotype has more than one count but fewer than ten. A much larger clone is a single base away; this may be a read error. This chain joins TRBV11-2 and TRBJ2-7; no reliable D call. This CDR3 has 14 residues. Germline CDR1 is SGHAT and CDR2 is FQNNGV. The CDR3 is CASSFRTESYEHYF. DNA for the CDR3: TGTGCCAGCAGCTTTCGTACAGAATCCTACGAGCATTACTTC.

This clonotype was picked up one time. This chain joins TRBV18 and TRBJ2-2; D is undetermined. Per the germline V gene, CDR1 is KGHSH and CDR2 is LQKENI. This CDR3 comprises 15 residues. Trimming shortened V by 2 bases and J by 3 bases, and 10 bases separated the two germline ends. CDR3 coding DNA: TGTGCCAGCTCACCAGAGGCCCGAGACACCGGGGAGCTGTTTTTT. It specifies CASSPEARDTGELFF.

The V gene is TRBV6-1, the J gene TRBJ2-7; D not resolved. The CDR3 is 14 amino acids. CDR1 and CDR2 (germline): MNHNS, SASEGT. V was trimmed by 4 bases and J by 3 bases, leaving 13 bases between them. The CDR3: CASSGFGYYYEQYF. The CDR3 bases are TGTGCCAGCAGTGGATTCGGGTACTACTACGAGCAGTACTTC.

The chain carries TRBV4-3 and TRBJ2-2; D is undetermined. CDR3 length equals 15 residues. Germline V gene sequence: CDR1 LGHNA, CDR2 YSLEER. With 2 bases removed from V and 2 bases from J, the gap between germline ends came to 9 bases. CDR3: CASSQRTVNTGELFF. The DNA for the CDR3 is TGCGCCAGCAGCCAAAGAACCGTCAACACCGGGGAGCTGTTTTTT.

The gene calls are TRBV20-1 and TRBJ2-7, with a possible D match to TRBD1 (6 bases). Germline CDR1 is DFQATT and CDR2 is SNEGSKA (reference sequence). The CDR3 covers 12 residues. V lost 5 bases and J 5 bases, leaving 13 bases between the germline ends. The chain's CDR3 is CSALDRLDEQYF. In DNA, the CDR3 is TGCAGTGCTTTAGACAGGCTCGACGAGCAGTACTTC.

This clonotype turned up a few times. The J gene is TRBJ2-5, the V gene TRBV20-1, with 14 bases fitting TRBD2. This CDR3 spans 16 amino acids. Germline V CDR1 and CDR2: DFQATT, SNEGSKA (reference sequence). The V gene end was trimmed by 4 bases and the J gene end by 7 bases; junction bases not matched to a gene: 11. The CDR3 is CSANPGLAGALVTQYF. DNA of the CDR3: TGCAGTGCTAATCCGGGACTAGCGGGAGCATTGGTGACCCAGTACTTC.

In this sample, this clonotype turned up a few times. The chain couples TRBV2 to TRBJ2-5, with D maybe TRBD2 (6 bases). Trimming pared 4 bases from V and 3 bases from J, leaving 9 bases between. The germline CDR1 and CDR2 sequences are SNHLY and FYNNEI. This CDR3 has 13 residues. The CDR3 DNA follows: TGTGCCAGCAGTGGGGACTGGGAAGAGACCCAGTACTTC. Amino acids: CASSGDWEETQYF.

A word on this clonotype: This may come from a read error, since a much larger clone is one base off. This chain connects TRBV20-1 to TRBJ2-3; D remains unclear. The CDR3 contains 14 residues. Germline CDR1 DFQATT, CDR2 SNEGSKA (reference sequence). V lost 1 base to trimming and J lost 6 bases, with 14 bases between them. The DNA of the CDR3 is TGCAGTGCTAGAGGGGCTCCCCGGCCGGATACGCAGTATTTT. This gives the protein CSARGAPRPDTQYF.

Ten or more counts support this clonotype. The chain is built from TRBV28 and TRBJ2-7; D remains ambiguous. The CDR3 has 12 residues. In germline, CDR1 is MDHEN, CDR2 SYDVKM. Trimming cost V 2 bases and J 3 bases, with 5 bases left between them. CDR3: CASSLRNYEQYF. DNA of the CDR3: TGTGCCAGCAGTTTACGAAACTACGAGCAGTACTTC. The complete variable domain, with remaining parts taken from reference TRBV28 and TRBJ2-7, reads DVKVTQSSRYLVKRTGEKVFLECVQDMDHENMFWYRQDPGLGLRLIYFSYDVKMKEKGDIPEGYSVSREKKERFSLILESASTNQTSMYLCASSLRNYEQYFGPGTRLTVT.

This clonotype was seen many times. V gene TRBV25-1 combines with J gene TRBJ2-1, with TRBD2 identical over 10 bases. CDR3 length: 21 residues. The germline V gene has CDR1 MGHDK and CDR2 SYGVNS. The V segment lost 2 bases and the J segment 4 bases; nucleotides outside the gene matches: 20. CDR3 protein: CASSELSGTSAAPDQYNEQFF. DNA for the CDR3: TGTGCCAGCAGTGAACTGTCCGGGACTAGCGCCGCCCCAGACCAGTACAATGAGCAGTTCTTC.

This sequence joins TRBV19 and TRBJ2-3; weak D call: TRBD2 (6 bases). The ends were cut back, 6 bases at V and 5 bases at J, with 15 bases in the middle. CDR1 LNHDA and CDR2 SQIVND come from the germline V gene (reference sequence). This CDR3 comprises 14 residues. The CDR3 DNA reads as TGTGCCAGTAGGGGCGGGACTGCCCAAGATACGCAGTATTTT. It specifies CASRGGTAQDTQYF.

This clonotype was counted at least ten times. The rearrangement uses TRBV20-1 and TRBJ2-1; D gene ambiguous. CDR3 size: 15 residues. V was trimmed by 0 bases and J by 5 bases, leaving 14 bases between them. Germline V gives CDR1 DFQATT, CDR2 SNEGSKA (reference sequence). CDR3 sequence (DNA): TGCAGTGCTAGAGACGGCGTCTTAACGAACAATGAGCAGTTCTTC. Protein: CSARDGVLTNNEQFF.

The V call is TRBV27, the J call TRBJ1-5; the D gene is possibly TRBD1 (5 bases). The CDR3 totals 14 residues. Germline V gene lookup returns CDR1 MNHEY and CDR2 SMNVEV (reference sequence). Trimming cost V 5 bases and J 2 bases, with 10 bases left between them. The CDR3 loop is CASSPGRGNQPQHF. The CDR3 bases are TGTGCCAGCAGTCCGGGACGTGGCAATCAGCCCCAGCATTTT.

Regarding this clonotype: This could be a read error, since a much larger clone is one nucleotide away. The chain links TRBV27 to TRBJ2-1; 8 nucleotides agree with TRBD1. The V segment lost 5 bases and the J segment 9 bases; nucleotides outside the gene matches: 6. Germline V lookup: CDR1 MNHEY, CDR2 SMNVEV (reference sequence). This CDR3 region has 13 residues. The CDR3 coding sequence is TGTGCCAGCAGTCCAGGGGGCCAGGGTGAGCAGTTCTTC. As protein: CASSPGGQGEQFF.

This clonotype was detected many times. The rearrangement joins TRBV6-5 to TRBJ2-2; 11 nucleotides line up with TRBD2. The CDR3 extends over 18 amino acids. V was pared by 0 bases and J by 4 bases, with 7 bases of the junction left unmatched. The germline V gene has CDR1 MNHEY and CDR2 SVGAGI. CDR3 nucleotide sequence: TGTGCCAGCAGTTACTCGAAGGGACTAGCGGCGCCCACCGGGGAGCTGTTTTTT. It translates to CASSYSKGLAAPTGELFF.

The chain has TRBV20-1 and TRBJ2-2, with D tentatively TRBD1 or TRBD2 (5 bases each). Germline CDR1 is DFQATT and CDR2 is SNEGSKA (reference sequence). Trimming left V 6 bases short and J 0 bases short, with 20 bases between. The CDR3 extends over 17 amino acids. Here the CDR3 reads CSAPGDGRNANTGELFF. The CDR3 DNA follows: TGCAGTGCCCCCGGGGACGGGCGGAACGCGAACACCGGGGAGCTGTTTTTT.

This clonotype has ten or more counts. The chain is built from TRBV20-1 and TRBJ1-5; 9 nucleotides match TRBD1. The CDR3 spans 16 residues. The ends lost 1 base at V and 4 bases at J; junction bases unmatched: 8. CDR1 is DFQATT, CDR2 SNEGSKA, per germline (reference sequence). The CDR3 protein is CSARAHRDRVNQPQHF. DNA of the CDR3: TGCAGTGCTAGAGCACACCGGGACAGGGTTAATCAGCCCCAGCATTTT.

This chain links TRBV16 with TRBJ1-2; the match to TRBD1 covers 7 bases. The CDR3 consists of 14 residues. Germline CDR1 and CDR2: KGHSY and FQNENV. Germline trimming cut 0 bases from V and 8 bases from J; bases unmatched to any gene: 6. This chain's CDR3 is CASSQSVTGAGYTF. CDR3 nucleotide sequence: TGTGCCAGCAGCCAATCGGTAACAGGGGCCGGCTACACCTTC. The complete variable domain, with remaining parts taken from reference TRBV16 and TRBJ1-2, reads GEEVAQTPKHLVRGEGQKAKLYCAPIKGHSYVFWYQQVLKNEFKFLISFQNENVFDETGMPKERFSAKCLPNSPCSLEIQATKLEDSAVYFCASSQSVTGAGYTFGSGTRLTVV.

The rearrangement links TRBV19 to TRBJ1-1, with D unclear. The germline V and J ends were trimmed by 3 bases and 8 bases, with 7 bases remaining between them. The CDR3 is made up of 11 amino acids. CDR1 and CDR2 (germline): LNHDA, SQIVND (reference sequence). CDR3 bases: TGTGCCAGTAGTATTTCGGCCGAAGCTTTCTTT. This translates into CASSISAEAFF.